The text below deals with one TCR beta chain. This sample was taken from a study of blood T cell repertoires in COVID-19. Study background: PBMCs, B-cell-depleted T cells, or T cells provided the cDNA or gDNA that made up the material.

Data came from immunoSEQ multiplex PCR; TCRdb stores just in-frame clones and leaves some out. The table has approximately 220,000 clones, about 80% seen once. In germline, CDR1 is LGHDT, CDR2 YNNKEL (reference sequence). This CDR3 is built from 20 residues. V lost 4 bases and J lost 0; bases outside the gene matches: 13. Sequencing was performed on peripheral blood. V and J are TRBV3-1 (or the pseudogene TRBV3-2) and TRBJ2-2; 11 positions agree with TRBD2. This receptor was taken from a woman in her sixties with acute or convalescent COVID-19. The CDR3 DNA follows: TGTGCCAGCAGCCTTTGGGGGGGACTAGCGGTTAAATCGAACACCGGGGAGCTGTTTTTT. This gives the protein CASSLWGGLAVKSNTGELFF.